The 21 T cell receptor beta chains in this list originate from one sample, sequenced in a study of cytomegalovirus exposure and HLA in healthy donors. The assay was immunoSEQ multiplex PCR, and TCRdb's table has in-frame clones only and misses some. The table records 250,000 to 300,000 clones, 90% of them present only once. The source material was PBMCs. These receptors came from a woman aged 18 to 35 in good health and CMV-seronegative.

This clone was counted once. The chain uses TRBV5-3 and TRBJ2-7, with 11 bases lining up with TRBD2. TRBV5-3 is reported as an ORF; its role is uncertain. This CDR3 region has 15 residues. Trimming cost V 4 bases and J 4 bases; bases outside gene matches: 7. The CDR3 sequence: CARSVFGTSGYEQYF. In DNA, the CDR3 is TGTGCCAGAAGCGTATTCGGGACTAGCGGATACGAGCAGTACTTC.

The gene calls are TRBV28 and TRBJ2-5; 12 positions match TRBD2. The junction had 7 bases not matched to a gene; V was cut back by 10 bases and J by 7 bases. There are 13 residues in the CDR3. Germline V lookup: CDR1 MDHEN, CDR2 SYDVKM. CDR3 in amino acids: CATRTSGIGTQYF. DNA of the CDR3: TGTGCCACCAGGACTAGCGGGATAGGGACCCAGTACTTC.

The table lists this clone with a count of one. This chain uses TRBV7-9 with TRBJ2-7, with 7 positions matching TRBD1. J was trimmed by 7 bases and V by 3 bases; bases with no gene match: 18. The CDR3 length is 17 residues. From germline, CDR1 is SEHNR and CDR2 FQNEAQ (reference sequence). The CDR3 loop reads CASSFPSDRAHLREQYF. CDR3 sequence (DNA): TGTGCCAGCAGCTTCCCCTCAGACAGGGCCCATCTACGAGAGCAGTACTTC. Drawing the rest from reference TRBV7-9 and TRBJ2-7, the complete variable domain is DTGVSQNPRHKITKRGQNVTFRCDPISEHNRLYWYRQTLGQGPEFLTYFQNEAQLEKSRLLSDRFSAERPKGSFSTLEIQRTEQGDSAMYLCASSFPSDRAHLREQYFGPGTRLTVT.

CDR3 amino acids: CASSFNSNTEAFF. CDR3 nucleotide sequence: TGTGCCAGCAGCTTTAACTCGAACACTGAAGCTTTCTTT. The V gene is TRBV7-3, the J gene TRBJ1-1, with D hard to call. With 3 bases removed from V and 1 base from J, the gap between germline ends came to 6 bases. Germline V lookup: CDR1 SGHTA, CDR2 FQGTGA. The CDR3 extends over 13 amino acids. The whole variable domain, remainder taken from reference TRBV7-3 and TRBJ1-1, is GAGVSQTPSNKVTEKGKYVELRCDPISGHTALYWYRQSLGQGPEFLIYFQGTGAADDSGLPNDRFFAVRPEGSVSTLKIQRTERGDSAVYLCASSFNSNTEAFFGQGTRLTVV.

The chain employs TRBV27 and TRBJ2-1; unclear D gene. V lost 5 bases and J 4 bases, leaving 12 bases between the germline ends. This CDR3 is 14 amino acids long. The V gene's germline CDR1 is MNHEY and CDR2 SMNVEV (reference sequence). CDR3 in DNA: TGTGCCAGCAGTATAAACGCGGCTTACAATGAGCAGTTCTTC. Translated: CASSINAAYNEQFF.

The chain combines TRBV5-1 with TRBJ2-7; 7 nucleotides match TRBD2. The germline CDR1 and CDR2 sequences are SGHRS and YFSETQ. Germline trimming cut 1 base from V and 1 base from J; bases unmatched to any gene: 2. The CDR3 sequence is 14 residues long. The CDR3 loop is CASSLKRDSYEQYF. In DNA form, the CDR3 reads TGCGCCAGCAGCTTGAAGCGGGATTCCTACGAGCAGTACTTC.

V is TRBV4-1 and J is TRBJ2-3; 7 nucleotides line up with TRBD2. This CDR3 region has 16 residues. The germline V gene has CDR1 MGHRA and CDR2 YSYEKL. V lost 4 bases to trimming and J lost 0 bases; unmatched junction nucleotides: 7. CDR3 sequence reads: CASSPHASGSTDTQYF. Here the CDR3 DNA reads TGCGCCAGCAGCCCCCATGCTAGCGGTAGCACAGATACGCAGTATTTT.

The sample holds one count of this clone. The genes are TRBV2 and TRBJ1-1; possible D gene TRBD1, 6 bases. Germline assignment: CDR1 SNHLY and CDR2 FYNNEI. Between the trimmed V and J ends, which lost 3 bases and 5 bases, there was a span of 16 bases. The CDR3 has 15 residues. The CDR3 reads CASSERGGARTEAFF. The DNA for the CDR3 is TGTGCCAGCAGTGAGAGGGGGGGCGCGAGGACTGAAGCTTTCTTT. Complete variable domain (other parts from reference TRBV2 and TRBJ1-1): EPEVTQTPSHQVTQMGQEVILRCVPISNHLYFYWYRQILGQKVEFLVSFYNNEISEKSEIFDDQFSVERPDGSNFTLKIRSTKLEDSAMYFCASSERGGARTEAFFGQGTRLTVV.

The chain recombines TRBV4-3 with TRBJ2-2, with TRBD2 matching over 8 bases. Per germline, CDR1 LGHNA and CDR2 YSLEER. The J segment lost 7 bases and the V segment lost 0 bases, leaving 4 bases of the junction unmatched. The CDR3 runs to 15 residues. The CDR3 sequence is CASSQDSGASGELFF. The CDR3 bases are TGCGCCAGCAGCCAAGATAGCGGGGCGAGCGGGGAGCTGTTTTTT.

V gene TRBV7-9 combines with J gene TRBJ2-5; 12 bases agree with TRBD2. CDR3 length: 16 residues. Germline lookup yields CDR1 SEHNR and CDR2 FQNEAQ (reference sequence). V shed 5 bases and J 2 bases; nucleotides not matched to a gene: 6. The CDR3 bases are TGTGCCAGCAGCCAAAGACTAGCGGGGGAACAAGAGACCCAGTACTTC. The encoded protein is CASSQRLAGEQETQYF.

The V and J genes are TRBV30 and TRBJ1-1; TRBD1 is a possible D gene (5 bases). CDR1 GTSNPN and CDR2 SVGIG come from the germline V gene (reference sequence). Trimming took 1 base from V and 0 from J, leaving 9 bases between them. The CDR3 has 14 residues. CDR3 protein: CAWSETDMNTEAFF. The CDR3 DNA is TGTGCCTGGAGTGAGACAGATATGAACACTGAAGCTTTCTTT.

This rearrangement joins TRBV2 to TRBJ2-7; D is perhaps TRBD1 (6 bases). Germline V CDR1 and CDR2: SNHLY, FYNNEI. Trimming took 8 bases from V and 6 from J, leaving 14 bases between them. The CDR3 totals 12 residues. In nucleotides, the CDR3 is TGTGCCAGCCGCCTTGGGGGCGCCGAGCAGTACTTC. Amino acid sequence: CASRLGGAEQYF.

The chain combines TRBV6-5 with TRBJ1-2; TRBD1 might be the D (6 bases). Trimming took off 7 bases at V and 3 bases at J, with 9 bases between the two ends. The CDR3 runs 12 residues. CDR1 and CDR2 (germline): MNHEY, SVGAGI. CDR3 protein: CASTTGHYGYTF. The CDR3 DNA follows: TGTGCCAGCACGACAGGTCACTATGGCTACACCTTC.

The gene calls are TRBV10-3 and TRBJ2-7; D not certain. V was pared by 3 bases and J by 2 bases, with 5 bases between. Germline V gene data show CDR1 as ENHRY and CDR2 as SYGVKD. This CDR3 is built from 12 residues. In DNA form, the CDR3 reads TGTGCCATCAGTGACCAAACCTACGAGCAGTACTTC. This gives the protein CAISDQTYEQYF.

The gene calls are TRBV29-1 and TRBJ2-7; possible D gene TRBD1, 6 bases. In germline, CDR1 is SQVTM, CDR2 ANQGSEA. V lost 6 bases to trimming and J lost 1 base, with 13 bases between them. The CDR3 length is 13 residues. DNA of the CDR3: TGCAGCGTCAGCCGGGACACTTCCTACGAGCAGTACTTC. Its translation is CSVSRDTSYEQYF.

Here the CDR3 DNA reads TGTGCCAGTAGTGCCGAGGGGGCCTACAATGAGCAGTTCTTC. It is translated as CASSAEGAYNEQFF. V usage is TRBV19 and J usage is TRBJ2-1; D is possibly TRBD1 (6 bases). V was cut by 5 bases and J by 2 bases, with 10 bases left in between. The CDR3 has 14 amino acids. Germline V lookup: CDR1 LNHDA, CDR2 SQIVND (reference sequence).

The genes are TRBV9 and TRBJ2-1; 8 bases agree with TRBD1. The CDR3 loop spans 17 amino acids. With 3 bases clipped from V and 6 bases from J, the junction kept 14 bases outside the gene matches. Germline V CDR1 and CDR2: SGDLS, YYNGEE. This chain's CDR3 is CASSEGQGLLLGNEQFF. CDR3 sequence (DNA): TGTGCCAGCAGCGAAGGACAGGGCCTCCTTCTGGGCAATGAGCAGTTCTTC.

This clone showed up just once. The CDR3 is CASSTGMDYGYTF. CDR3 nucleotide sequence: TGTGCCAGTTCGACAGGGATGGACTATGGCTACACCTTC. The V and J genes are TRBV2 and TRBJ1-2; 7 bases map to TRBD1. The CDR3 totals 13 residues. Germline CDR1 is SNHLY and CDR2 is FYNNEI. V lost 9 bases to trimming and J lost 3 bases; unmatched junction nucleotides: 7.

The DNA for the CDR3 is TGTGCCAGCAACCTCACCCCCCAGGGGTTCTATGGCTACACCTTC. Its protein is CASNLTPQGFYGYTF. V usage is TRBV28 and J usage is TRBJ1-2; the D gene is possibly TRBD1 (6 bases). The ends were cut back, 7 bases at V and 4 bases at J, with 19 bases in the middle. The CDR3 loop spans 15 amino acids. CDR1 and CDR2 from the germline V gene are MDHEN and SYDVKM.

The chain links TRBV5-6 to TRBJ1-1; 8 nucleotides line up with TRBD1. CDR1 SGHDT and CDR2 YYEEEE come from the germline V gene. The length of the CDR3 is 15 residues. The V and J ends lost 0 bases and 4 bases, in that order; junction bases with no gene match: 5. The CDR3 DNA sequence: TGTGCCAGCAGCTTGGTTCAGGGGGCGAGCACTGAAGCTTTCTTT. Translated, it gives CASSLVQGASTEAFF.

The chain joins TRBV18 to TRBJ1-1, with 7 bases identical to TRBD1. J gave up 5 bases and V 2 bases, and 5 bases lay outside the gene matches. This CDR3 has 14 amino acids. The germline CDR1 and CDR2 sequences are KGHSH and LQKENI. CDR3 region: CASSPTAGGTEAFF. The CDR3 region has the DNA TGTGCCAGCTCACCAACTGCAGGGGGGACTGAAGCTTTCTTT.